The 26 T cell receptor beta chains presented below share a single source sample, sequenced in a study of CD8 T cells in Susac syndrome. RNA in amounts of 0.5 to 1 ug was reverse transcribed with random hexamers. Using its own MiXCR run on the immunoSEQ multiplex PCR reads, TCRdb lists one record per CDR3 protein. The sample lists about 210,000 distinct CDR3 sequences, 95% seen once, with about 0.091% in the top ten. The sequenced sample was CD4+ T cells from PBMCs. The receptors were sampled from a human donor with multiple sclerosis.

V and J are TRBV29-1 and TRBJ1-3; possibly TRBD1 for D (5 bases). The CDR3 consists of 13 residues. Germline CDR1 SQVTM, CDR2 ANQGSEA. V was pared by 7 bases and J by 3 bases, with 13 bases between. The CDR3 sequence: CSAQGRVGNTIYF. The CDR3 DNA sequence: TGCAGCGCCCAGGGCAGAGTTGGAAACACCATATATTTT. Variable domain in full (rest from reference TRBV29-1 and TRBJ1-3): SAVISQKPSRDICQRGTSLTIQCQVDSQVTMMFWYRQQPGQSLTLIATANQGSEATYESGFVIDKFPISRPNLTFSTLTVSNMSPEDSSIYLCSAQGRVGNTIYFGEGSWLTVV.

The chain links TRBV29-1 to TRBJ2-2; D not certain. Trimming shortened V by 6 bases and J by 7 bases, and 12 bases separated the two germline ends. Germline CDR1 reads SQVTM; CDR2 reads ANQGSEA. The CDR3 extends over 12 amino acids. In nucleotides, the CDR3 is TGCAGCGTCCTGATTGTTATCGGGGAGCTGTTTTTT. It translates to CSVLIVIGELFF.

The chain couples TRBV6-5 to TRBJ2-1; possibly TRBD1 for D (6 bases). V was trimmed by 5 bases and J by 0 bases, leaving 14 bases between them. The CDR3 runs to 16 residues. The germline V gene encodes CDR1 MNHEY and CDR2 SVGAGI. The CDR3 DNA reads TGTGCCAGCAGTCACAGGGTTAGTAGCTCCTACAATGAGCAGTTCTTC. Its translation: CASSHRVSSSYNEQFF.

The chain employs TRBV9 and TRBJ2-4; weak D call: TRBD1 (6 bases). Trimming shortened V by 0 bases and J by 4 bases, and 8 bases separated the two germline ends. Germline CDR1 is SGDLS and CDR2 is YYNGEE. This CDR3 spans 14 amino acids. This CDR3 is CASSVGRGKNIQYF. The CDR3 DNA follows: TGTGCCAGCAGCGTAGGCAGGGGTAAAAACATTCAGTACTTC.

The table lists this clonotype with a count of one. The rearrangement links TRBV21-1 to TRBJ2-7; the table's D gene call, TRBD1, was not cross checked with the DNA. TRBV21-1 is listed as a pseudogene. The CDR3 length is 15 residues. CDR3 nucleotides: TGTGCCAGCAGGGTAGGCAGGGTTAGGTCCTACGAGCAGTACTTC. It is translated as CASRVGRVRSYEQYF.

The gene calls are TRBV30 and TRBJ2-7; 8 bases align to TRBD1. With V trimmed by 3 bases and J by 7 bases, 2 bases remained unmatched. Germline CDR1 is GTSNPN and CDR2 is SVGIG (reference sequence). The CDR3 has 11 amino acids. The CDR3 region has the DNA TGTGCCTGGAGGACAGGGGCTGAGCAGTACTTC. It yields the protein CAWRTGAEQYF.

This clonotype was seen only once. The chain links TRBV12-3 or TRBV12-4 to TRBJ2-1, with TRBD2 matching 13 bases. This CDR3 is 15 amino acids long. V trimming: 5 bases; J trimming: 7 bases; junction bases outside the gene matches: 5. The CDR3 DNA reads as TGTGCCAGCAGTCCCGGACTAGCGGGAGCGAATGAGCAGTTCTTC. Translated: CASSPGLAGANEQFF.

This clonotype was counted a single time. In nucleotides, the CDR3 is TGTGCCAGCAACCCTGGGGAGCGGGGGGGCCGATTTTGGTTTGAGCAGTTCTTC. It is translated as CASNPGERGGRFWFEQFF. This rearrangement joins TRBV12-3 or TRBV12-4 to TRBJ2-1; 10 bases match TRBD2. The CDR3 loop spans 18 amino acids. With 7 bases clipped from V and 9 bases from J, the junction kept 21 bases outside the gene matches.

The chain combines TRBV18 with TRBJ2-5; D gene uncertain. The germline V gene encodes CDR1 KGHSH and CDR2 LQKENI. CDR3 size: 15 residues. The germline V and J ends were trimmed by 2 bases and 5 bases, with 15 bases remaining between them. The CDR3 DNA reads TGTGCCAGCTCACCAGGAGAGACGCGCCGGGAGACCCAGTACTTC. It is translated as CASSPGETRRETQYF.

The chain joins TRBV9 to TRBJ2-2; no firm D call. V lost 6 bases to trimming and J lost 6 bases, with 12 bases between them. Germline CDR1 SGDLS, CDR2 YYNGEE. The CDR3 is 13 amino acids. The CDR3 spells CASTAPPSGELFF. DNA for the CDR3: TGTGCCAGCACCGCTCCTCCATCCGGGGAGCTGTTTTTT.

The V call is TRBV3-1, the J call TRBJ2-1; 7 nucleotides agree with TRBD2. The CDR3 covers 11 residues. CDR1 is LGHDT and CDR2 is YNNKEL in the germline V gene (reference sequence). The trim removed 8 bases at V and 10 bases at J, leaving 5 bases unmatched. In DNA, the CDR3 is TGTGCCAGCGGGGGGGGACGGGAGCAGTTCTTC. This gives the protein CASGGGREQFF.

V gene TRBV15 combines with J gene TRBJ1-1; D is ambiguous. The CDR3 is made up of 14 amino acids. Germline CDR1 reads LNHNV; CDR2 reads YYDKDF (reference sequence). V was shortened by 0 bases and J by 4 bases, with 9 bases between the two germline ends. The CDR3 reads CATSRDRGATEAFF. CDR3 DNA sequence: TGTGCCACCAGCAGAGATCGGGGTGCCACTGAAGCTTTCTTT.

This chain connects TRBV29-1 to TRBJ1-5, with TRBD1 as a possible D gene (6 bases). CDR1 and CDR2 from the germline V gene are SQVTM and ANQGSEA. V lost 4 bases to trimming and J lost 7 bases, with 23 bases between them. This CDR3 has 16 amino acids. The CDR3 DNA sequence: TGCAGCGTTGTAGAGTCGGGAGCCTCAGGGGCCCAGCCCCAGCATTTT. It translates to CSVVESGASGAQPQHF.

The table lists this clonotype with a count of one. Because the CDR3 is missing its conserved closing phenylalanine or tryptophan, this is likely a read error. The chain couples TRBV20-1 to TRBJ2-6, with a weak D call TRBD1 (6 bases). V lost 1 base, J lost 2 bases, and 12 bases lay in between. This CDR3 region has 16 residues. Germline values: CDR1 DFQATT, CDR2 SNEGSKA (reference sequence). CDR3 DNA: TGCAGTGCTAGAGGGCTACAGGGTGCTGGGGCCAACGTCCTGACTTCC. It codes for CSARGLQGAGANVLTS.

The J gene is TRBJ2-3, the V gene TRBV3-1, with unresolved D. CDR1 LGHDT and CDR2 YNNKEL come from the germline V gene (reference sequence). The CDR3 length is 15 residues. The V end was cut by 4 bases, the J end by 5 bases, with 16 bases between. This chain's CDR3 is CASSLPGSGGDTQYF. The DNA of the CDR3 is TGTGCCAGCAGCCTCCCCGGTAGTGGCGGAGATACGCAGTATTTT.

This clonotype was seen a single time. The chain has TRBV4-1 and TRBJ2-2; perhaps TRBD2 as D (6 bases). Trimming removed 1 base from V and 4 bases from J, with 10 bases in between. The germline gives CDR1 MGHRA, CDR2 YSYEKL. The CDR3 length is 15 residues. CDR3 in DNA: TGCGCCAGCAGCCAAGCAGGAGGGTTCACCGGGGAGCTGTTTTTT. Its protein is CASSQAGGFTGELFF.

The chain couples TRBV12-3 or TRBV12-4 to TRBJ2-7, with no clear D. The CDR3 extends over 14 amino acids. Trimming pared 3 bases from V and 6 bases from J, leaving 15 bases between. As DNA, the CDR3 is TGTGCCAGCAGTTTTCTTTTCGGAGCGACCGAGCAGTACTTC. Amino acid sequence: CASSFLFGATEQYF.

CDR3 protein: CAWRRGGPGETQYF. DNA for the CDR3: TGTGCCTGGAGAAGGGGAGGGCCGGGAGAGACCCAGTACTTC. This chain connects TRBV30 to TRBJ2-5; 7 nucleotides agree with TRBD2. This CDR3 is 14 amino acids long. Per the germline V gene, CDR1 is GTSNPN and CDR2 is SVGIG (reference sequence). J lost 4 bases, V lost 3 bases, and 8 bases had no gene match.

The rearrangement links TRBV5-6 to TRBJ2-7; 7 bases are shared with TRBD1. The CDR3 has 14 amino acids. Germline values: CDR1 SGHDT, CDR2 YYEEEE. V shed 4 bases and J 3 bases; nucleotides not matched to a gene: 7. The CDR3 bases are TGTGCCAGCAGCCGACAGGGAAATTTCTACGAGCAGTACTTC. Translated: CASSRQGNFYEQYF.

The chain couples TRBV5-1 to TRBJ2-1; 10 positions agree with TRBD2. Trimming cost V 6 bases and J 4 bases; bases outside gene matches: 7. The CDR3 runs 15 residues. CDR1 and CDR2 (germline): SGHRS, YFSETQ. Here the CDR3 DNA reads TGCGCCAGCACCACAACTAGCGGGGTGTACAATGAGCAGTTCTTC. Residues: CASTTTSGVYNEQFF.

This clonotype was seen a few times. J is TRBJ2-7 and V is TRBV20-1, with 10 bases lining up with TRBD1. CDR1 and CDR2 (germline): DFQATT, SNEGSKA (reference sequence). The CDR3 has 10 amino acids. The CDR3 sequence: CRGQGCEQYF. The CDR3 DNA is TGCAGGGGACAGGGGTGCGAGCAGTACTTC.

V is TRBV28 and J is TRBJ2-1; 10 bases fit TRBD1. J gave up 12 bases and V 4 bases, and 12 bases lay outside the gene matches. This CDR3 is built from 15 residues. The germline gives CDR1 MDHEN, CDR2 SYDVKM. The CDR3 DNA is TGTGCCAGCAGTTACGTTCTGGGACAGGGGCACGGGCAGTTCTTC. Translating it yields CASSYVLGQGHGQFF.

The V and J genes are TRBV7-2 and TRBJ2-3, with 13 bases that match TRBD2. The V gene end was trimmed by 1 base and the J gene end by 2 bases; junction bases not matched to a gene: 3. Germline loops: CDR1 SGHTA, CDR2 FQGNSA. The CDR3 consists of 17 residues. This CDR3 reads CASSLVGTSGDTDTQYF. The CDR3, as DNA: TGTGCCAGCAGCTTAGTCGGGACTAGCGGGGACACAGATACGCAGTATTTT.

The V call is TRBV30, the J call TRBJ2-2; 8 positions agree with TRBD1. With V trimmed by 3 bases and J by 7 bases, 4 bases remained unmatched. The CDR3 length is 13 residues. In germline, CDR1 is GTSNPN, CDR2 SVGIG (reference sequence). CDR3 in amino acids: CAWRGQAVGELFF. The CDR3 DNA sequence: TGTGCCTGGAGGGGACAGGCTGTCGGGGAGCTGTTTTTT.

V is TRBV5-4 and J is TRBJ1-2; TRBD1 matches at 7 bases. CDR1 and CDR2 (germline): SGHNT, YYREEE (reference sequence). V was pared by 5 bases and J by 4 bases, with 5 bases of the junction left unmatched. The CDR3 has 13 amino acids. The CDR3 region has the DNA TGTGCCAGCAGTCGGGACAGATCCTATGGCTACACCTTC. The encoded protein is CASSRDRSYGYTF.

Written as DNA, the CDR3 is TGCAGTGCTAGACTCACGCGTGGCTACACCTTC. Translation gives CSARLTRGYTF. The V call is TRBV20-1, the J call TRBJ1-2; no clear D gene. The length of the CDR3 is 11 residues. The V and J ends lost 2 bases and 7 bases respectively, with 8 bases between them. Per the germline V gene, CDR1 is DFQATT and CDR2 is SNEGSKA (reference sequence).